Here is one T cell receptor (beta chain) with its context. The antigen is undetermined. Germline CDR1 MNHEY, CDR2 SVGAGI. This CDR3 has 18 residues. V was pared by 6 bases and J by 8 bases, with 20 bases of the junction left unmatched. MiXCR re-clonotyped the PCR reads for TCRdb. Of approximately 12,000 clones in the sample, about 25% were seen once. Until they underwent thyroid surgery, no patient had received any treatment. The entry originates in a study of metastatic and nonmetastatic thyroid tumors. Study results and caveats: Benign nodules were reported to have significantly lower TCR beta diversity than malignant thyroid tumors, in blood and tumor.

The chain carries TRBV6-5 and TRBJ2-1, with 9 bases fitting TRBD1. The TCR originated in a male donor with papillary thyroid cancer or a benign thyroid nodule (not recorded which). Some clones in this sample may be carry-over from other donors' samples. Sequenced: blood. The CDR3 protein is CASSRAMGGTGRSDEQFF. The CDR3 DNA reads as TGTGCCAGCAGCCGCGCTATGGGTGGGACAGGGAGATCCGATGAGCAGTTCTTC.